This TCR beta chain derives from a study of shared clonotypes between healthy human individuals. Study-level information: The study used three CD4 naive, three CD4 memory, two CD8 naive and one CD8 memory plate per donor.

CDR1 and CDR2 (germline): LGHNA, YSLEER. This CDR3 spans 16 amino acids. Unmatched junction bases numbered 7, after V lost 0 bases and J lost 2 bases. Study-level points and caveats: Naive CD4 clonotypes overlapped across a few donors at about 5.2%.

Concerning this clone itself: Its target is unknown.

Replicate PCRs run on sorted subsets employed 150 to 250 ng DNA, roughly 30,000 T cell genomes. In the original workflow: ImmunoSEQ output held junction-only sequences without quality scores, so filtering differed. Data came from immunoSEQ multiplex PCR; TCRdb stores just in-frame clones and leaves some out. V and J calls and clone size are those listed in that table; D and trimming were worked out from the DNA. The data contain approximately 88,000 clones, 60% to 75% of them singletons. Sequencing used memory CD8+ T cells sorted from blood. As for subset: CD45RO+ cells pooled with CCR7-negative TemRA cells. The rearrangement joins TRBV4-3 to TRBJ2-7; the match to TRBD2 covers 7 bases. The origin of this receptor is a man aged 30-40 years in good health. The CDR3 is CASSQEAGDWPYEQYF. For the CDR3, the DNA is TGCGCCAGCAGCCAAGAGGCGGGGGACTGGCCCTACGAGCAGTACTTC.